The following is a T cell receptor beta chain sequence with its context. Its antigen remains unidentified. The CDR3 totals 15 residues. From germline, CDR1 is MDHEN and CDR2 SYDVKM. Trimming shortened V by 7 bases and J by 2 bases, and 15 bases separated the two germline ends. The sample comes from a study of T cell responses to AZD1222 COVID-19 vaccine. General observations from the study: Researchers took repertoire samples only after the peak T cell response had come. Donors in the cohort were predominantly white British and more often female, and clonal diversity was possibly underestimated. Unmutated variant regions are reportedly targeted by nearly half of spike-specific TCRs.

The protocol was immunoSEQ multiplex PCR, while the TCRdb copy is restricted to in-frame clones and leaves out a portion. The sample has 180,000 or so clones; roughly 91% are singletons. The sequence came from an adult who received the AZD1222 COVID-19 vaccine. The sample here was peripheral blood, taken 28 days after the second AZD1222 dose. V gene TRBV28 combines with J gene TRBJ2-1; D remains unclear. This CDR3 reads CASTPRAVAYNEQFF. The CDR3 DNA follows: TGTGCCAGCACCCCGCGCGCGGTCGCCTACAATGAGCAGTTCTTC.